A selection of T cell receptor beta chains follows, all from one sample in a study of blood T cell repertoires in COVID-19. TCRdb's table, derived via immunoSEQ multiplex PCR, lists solely in-frame clones and lacks some. The table shows fewer than 200,000 clones, with roughly 87% occurring only once. The sample consisted of peripheral blood. These TCRs come from a man aged 55 to 70 with active or convalescent COVID-19. The conserved cysteine and the conserved F or W are not part of the CDR3 here. D genes are given only for firm matches. The size field is filled for only some rows; it gives once, few, many or a size class.

abundance	v_gene	len	j_gene	d_gene	CDR3aa
.	TRBV12-5	11	TRBJ2-7	.	ASGLGGDYEQY
.	TRBV27	11	TRBJ2-3	TRBD2	ATTTSGTDTQY
once	TRBV5-1	11	TRBJ1-1	.	ASSLAGRSVAF
.	TRBV6-5	11	TRBJ1-2	.	ASTPPGFGGYT
.	TRBV11-1	11	TRBJ2-5	.	ASSLSLGETQY
.	TRBV15	14	TRBJ1-6	.	ATSREGQLNNSPLH
.	TRBV7-9	13	TRBJ2-3	.	ASSLAPQGIDTQY
.	TRBV15	12	TRBJ1-2	TRBD1	ATSYRTGNYGYT
.	TRBV5-1	16	TRBJ2-2	TRBD1	ASSLRSGQGKSTGELF
.	TRBV6-5	12	TRBJ2-7	TRBD2	ASLLDRGAYEQY
few	TRBV5-1	16	TRBJ1-6	.	ASSRPPGQESYNSPLH
.	TRBV6-5	12	TRBJ1-1	.	ASSYAGAGAEAF
.	TRBV11-2	14	TRBJ1-2	TRBD1	ASSSTRQGGFYGYT
.	TRBV20-1	12	TRBJ1-2	.	SASSFRTPYGYT
many	TRBV9	12	TRBJ1-1	.	ASSVVRSYAEAF
.	TRBV25-1	12	TRBJ2-5	.	ASSELRGQETQY
few	TRBV24-1	14	TRBJ2-2	TRBD1	ATSGGTGGDGGELF
.	TRBV2	14	TRBJ2-1	TRBD2	ASSPRLAGGGNEQF
.	TRBV10-3	15	TRBJ1-6	TRBD1	AISESTGQGKSSPLH
.	TRBV6-5	12	TRBJ2-5	.	ASHTRGGSETQY
.	TRBV6-1	17	TRBJ2-5	TRBD2	ASSEARMRAGGPRETQY
.	TRBV24-1	15	TRBJ1-5	TRBD1	ATSDATGGVGNQPQH
few	TRBV20-1	11	TRBJ2-7	.	SASRGGYYEQY
.	TRBV7-9	13	TRBJ1-3	TRBD1	AHGGGQSSGNTIY
.	TRBV12-5	11	TRBJ2-1	.	ASEAQPVDEQF
.	TRBV9	13	TRBJ2-2	.	ASSVVGHHTGELF
.	TRBV5-5	11	TRBJ2-7	.	ASSFGHPYEQY
.	TRBV19	14	TRBJ2-4	TRBD1	ASSIEGQGAWDIQY
.	TRBV25-1	10	TRBJ2-3	TRBD2	ASSEGLATQY
.	TRBV4-2	12	TRBJ1-1	.	ASSQGGGRTEAF
.	TRBV11-1	11	TRBJ2-7	.	ASSFGVEGPPD
.	TRBV6-5	13	TRBJ2-1	.	ASSITGDNYNEQF
.	TRBV12-3/TRBV12-4	11	TRBJ1-2	TRBD1	ATGGQLPYGYT
few	TRBV11-2	11	TRBJ1-1	TRBD1	ASSRTGATEAF
once	TRBV19	11	TRBJ1-2	.	ASSAGTYYGYT
once	TRBV11-3	12	TRBJ2-2	.	ASSAEWGAGELF
.	TRBV19	13	TRBJ2-5	TRBD1	ASPIRRGTEETQY
.	TRBV11-3	12	TRBJ2-4	TRBD1	ASSPQGAKNIQY
.	TRBV10-3	15	TRBJ1-4	TRBD1	AISEAGRGLANEKLF
once	TRBV9	11	TRBJ2-1	.	ASSDSSYNEQF
.	TRBV6-5	14	TRBJ2-6	.	ASSYTAVSGANVLT
.	TRBV27	13	TRBJ1-2	.	ASKPQGREGYGYT
.	TRBV19	12	TRBJ1-4	TRBD1	ASSHQGAGEKLF
.	TRBV19	12	TRBJ2-1	TRBD2	ASSRAGASNEQF
.	TRBV10-3	11	TRBJ1-2	TRBD1	AIGQGEKHGYT
.	TRBV14	15	TRBJ1-1	TRBD1	ASSHYTDRSTRGEAF
.	TRBV7-6	19	TRBJ2-1	TRBD1	ASSLVAGGAFAGPSYNEQF
.	TRBV2	12	TRBJ1-2	.	ASPTREFNYGYT
few	TRBV3-1/TRBV3-2	15	TRBJ2-6	TRBD1	ASSLGQGASGANVLT
once	TRBV19	11	TRBJ2-7	.	ASSIGGSYEQY
.	TRBV5-4	14	TRBJ2-3	TRBD2	ASSLKAGGPTDTQY
few	TRBV6-1	13	TRBJ2-1	TRBD2	ASSEWGLAFNEQF
once	TRBV4-1	13	TRBJ2-1	TRBD2	ASSQDTSGYNEQF
.	TRBV5-5	13	TRBJ2-4	TRBD1	ASSSGQGLENIQY
.	TRBV10-3	10	TRBJ2-5	.	AISESKETQY
.	TRBV19	13	TRBJ1-4	TRBD1	ASSMGTGNREKLF
.	TRBV5-6	14	TRBJ1-6	.	ASSLGSGGTNSPLH
.	TRBV5-6	14	TRBJ1-6	.	ASSLSRGRENSPLH